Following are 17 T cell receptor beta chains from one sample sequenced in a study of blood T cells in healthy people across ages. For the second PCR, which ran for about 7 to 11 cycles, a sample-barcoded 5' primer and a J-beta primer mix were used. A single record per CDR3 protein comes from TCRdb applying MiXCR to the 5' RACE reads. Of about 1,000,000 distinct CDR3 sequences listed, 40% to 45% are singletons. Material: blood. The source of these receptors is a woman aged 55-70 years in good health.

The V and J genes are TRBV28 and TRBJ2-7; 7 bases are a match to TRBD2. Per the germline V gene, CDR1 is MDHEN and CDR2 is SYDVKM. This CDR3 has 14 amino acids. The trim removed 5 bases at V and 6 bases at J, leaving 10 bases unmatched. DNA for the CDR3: TGTGCCAGCAGTCCTAGCGGTTACGGTAGCGAGCAGTACTTC. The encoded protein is CASSPSGYGSEQYF.

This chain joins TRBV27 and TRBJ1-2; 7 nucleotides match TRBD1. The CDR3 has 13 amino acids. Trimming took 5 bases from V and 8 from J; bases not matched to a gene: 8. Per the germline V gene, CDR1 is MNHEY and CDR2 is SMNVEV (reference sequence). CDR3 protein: CASSAHRGLGYTF. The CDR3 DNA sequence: TGTGCCAGCAGTGCTCACAGGGGATTAGGCTACACCTTC.

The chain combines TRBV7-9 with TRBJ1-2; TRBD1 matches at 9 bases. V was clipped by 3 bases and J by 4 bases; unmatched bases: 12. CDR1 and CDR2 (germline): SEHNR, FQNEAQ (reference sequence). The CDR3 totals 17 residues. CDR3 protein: CASSLPGQGASSYGYTF. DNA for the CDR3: TGTGCCAGCAGCTTGCCGGGACAGGGTGCTTCGAGCTATGGCTACACCTTC.

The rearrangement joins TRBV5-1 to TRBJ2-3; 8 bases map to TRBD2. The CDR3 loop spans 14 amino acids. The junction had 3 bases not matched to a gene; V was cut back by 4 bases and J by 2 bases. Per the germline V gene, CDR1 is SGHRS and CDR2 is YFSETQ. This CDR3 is CASSPAGVTDTQYF. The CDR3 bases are TGCGCCAGCAGCCCAGCGGGAGTCACAGATACGCAGTATTTT.

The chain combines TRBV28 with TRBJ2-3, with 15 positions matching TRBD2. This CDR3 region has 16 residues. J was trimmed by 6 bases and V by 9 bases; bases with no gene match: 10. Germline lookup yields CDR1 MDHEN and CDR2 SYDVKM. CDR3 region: CASRTSGREIGDTQYF. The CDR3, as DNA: TGTGCCAGTAGGACTAGCGGGAGGGAGATCGGGGATACGCAGTATTTT.

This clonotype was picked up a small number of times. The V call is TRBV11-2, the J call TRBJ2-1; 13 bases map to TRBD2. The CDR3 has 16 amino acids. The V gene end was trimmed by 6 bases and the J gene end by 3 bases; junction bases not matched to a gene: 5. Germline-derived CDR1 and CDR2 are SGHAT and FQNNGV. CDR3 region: CASRWTSGSIYNEQFF. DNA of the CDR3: TGTGCCAGCAGGTGGACTAGCGGGAGTATCTACAATGAGCAGTTCTTC.

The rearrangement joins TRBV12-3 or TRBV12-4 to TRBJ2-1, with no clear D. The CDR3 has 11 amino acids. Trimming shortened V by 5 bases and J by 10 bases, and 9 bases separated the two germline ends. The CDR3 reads CASSGRVEQFF. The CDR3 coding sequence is TGTGCCAGCAGTGGAAGGGTAGAGCAGTTCTTC.

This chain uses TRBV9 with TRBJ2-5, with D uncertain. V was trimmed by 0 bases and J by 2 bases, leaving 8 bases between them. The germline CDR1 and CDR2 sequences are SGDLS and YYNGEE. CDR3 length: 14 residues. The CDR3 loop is CASSVETSQETQYF. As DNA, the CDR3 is TGTGCCAGCAGCGTAGAGACTTCTCAAGAGACCCAGTACTTC.

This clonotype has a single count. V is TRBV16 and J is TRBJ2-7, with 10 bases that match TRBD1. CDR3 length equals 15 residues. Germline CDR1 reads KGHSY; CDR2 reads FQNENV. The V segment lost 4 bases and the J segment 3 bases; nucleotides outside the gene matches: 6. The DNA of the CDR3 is TGTGCCAGCAGCCTAAACGGACAGGGGGTCTACGAGCAGTACTTC. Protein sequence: CASSLNGQGVYEQYF. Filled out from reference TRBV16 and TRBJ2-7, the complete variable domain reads GEEVAQTPKHLVRGEGQKAKLYCAPIKGHSYVFWYQQVLKNEFKFLISFQNENVFDETGMPKERFSAKCLPNSPCSLEIQATKLEDSAVYFCASSLNGQGVYEQYFGPGTRLTVT.

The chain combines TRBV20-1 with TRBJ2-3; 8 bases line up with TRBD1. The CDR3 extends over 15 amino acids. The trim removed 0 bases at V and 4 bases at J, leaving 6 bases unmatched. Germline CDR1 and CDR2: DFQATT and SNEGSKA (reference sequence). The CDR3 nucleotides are TGCAGTGCTAGAGAGGGCAGGGGGCGGTCAGATACGCAGTATTTT. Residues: CSAREGRGRSDTQYF.

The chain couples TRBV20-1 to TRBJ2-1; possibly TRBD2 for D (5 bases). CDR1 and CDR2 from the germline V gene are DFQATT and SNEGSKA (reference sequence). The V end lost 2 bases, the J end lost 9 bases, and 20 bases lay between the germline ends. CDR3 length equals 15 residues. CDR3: CSARPSGLAGSEQFF. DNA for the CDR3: TGCAGTGCTAGACCCAGTGGGCTAGCTGGGAGTGAGCAGTTCTTC.

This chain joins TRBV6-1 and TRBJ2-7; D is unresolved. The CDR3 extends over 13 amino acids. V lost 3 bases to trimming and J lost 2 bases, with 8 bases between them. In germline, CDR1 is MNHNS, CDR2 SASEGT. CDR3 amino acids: CASSDKLPYEQYF. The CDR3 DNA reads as TGTGCCAGCAGTGATAAGTTACCCTACGAGCAGTACTTC.

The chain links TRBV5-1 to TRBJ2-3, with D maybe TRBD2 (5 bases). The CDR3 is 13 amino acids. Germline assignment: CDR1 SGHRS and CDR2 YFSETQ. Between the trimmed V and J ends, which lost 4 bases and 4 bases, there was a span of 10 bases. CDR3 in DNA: TGCGCCAGCAGCACCCGGGAAGCAGATACGCAGTATTTT. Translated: CASSTREADTQYF.

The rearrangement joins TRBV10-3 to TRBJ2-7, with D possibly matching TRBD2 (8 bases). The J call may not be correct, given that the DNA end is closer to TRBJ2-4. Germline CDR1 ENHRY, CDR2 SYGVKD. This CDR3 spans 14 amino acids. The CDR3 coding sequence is TGTGCAACTAGCGGACAGGCTCTTGGGAACATTCAGTACTTC. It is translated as CATSGQALGNIQYF.

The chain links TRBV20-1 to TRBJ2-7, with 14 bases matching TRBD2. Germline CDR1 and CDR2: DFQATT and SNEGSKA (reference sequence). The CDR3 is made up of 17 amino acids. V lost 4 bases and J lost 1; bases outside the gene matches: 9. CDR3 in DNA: TGCAGTGCTAAGGGACTAGCGGGAGAGACGCCTTCCTACGAGCAGTACTTC. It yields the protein CSAKGLAGETPSYEQYF.

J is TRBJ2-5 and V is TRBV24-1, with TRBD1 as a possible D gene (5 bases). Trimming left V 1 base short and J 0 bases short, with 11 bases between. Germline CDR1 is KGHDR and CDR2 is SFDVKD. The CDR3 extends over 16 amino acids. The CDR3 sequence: CATSDLRQLYQETQYF. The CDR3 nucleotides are TGTGCCACCAGTGATTTAAGACAGCTTTACCAAGAGACCCAGTACTTC.

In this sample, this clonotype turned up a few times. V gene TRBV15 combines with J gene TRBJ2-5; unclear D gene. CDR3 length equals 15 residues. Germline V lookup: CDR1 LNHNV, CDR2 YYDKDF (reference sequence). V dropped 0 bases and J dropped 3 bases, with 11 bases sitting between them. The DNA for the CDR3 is TGTGCCACCAGCAGAGATCTGCGCTTCGAAGAGACCCAGTACTTC. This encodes CATSRDLRFEETQYF.